This TCR beta chain was profiled in a study of T cells after somatic rescue of genetic block (dated by TCRdb to about 2020). With regard to the full study: The study assessed how robust, over the long term, a T-cell system was when the system had developed through somatic rescue of a genetic block in T-cell development.

Trimming removed 4 bases from V and 3 bases from J, leaving 20 bases between the germline ends. The germline V gene encodes CDR1 SGDLS and CDR2 YYNGEE. The CDR3 holds 17 amino acids from the cysteine to the phenylalanine. The only DNA kept is the CDR3, 51 bases in frame from the first base. As concerns this clone: This receptor's antigen is unknown. Per-base qualities were not stored, and no clone one base away is much larger.

Receptors were amplified or captured by the immunoSEQ multiplex PCR assay. TCRdb holds this immuneACCESS table with in-frame rearrangements only. Some clones are missing; in checked studies, unresolved V genes explain under half, and the rest has no known cause. Within this sample are more than 10,000 clones, with around four fifths of them counted one time only. The ten largest account for approximately 8.3% of the sample. The rearrangement combines TRBV9 with TRBJ1-3; a tentative D match to TRBD1 spans 6 bases. The sequence was obtained from a boy between 10 and 17 years old. The sequenced sample consisted of peripheral blood mononuclear cells (PBMCs). The CDR3 has the sequence CASSPPGGAGNGNTIYF. The DNA sequence is given as TGTGCCAGCAGCCCCCCTGGGGGCGCAGGCAATGGAAACACCATATATTTT.